The clone carrying this T cell receptor beta chain came up a few times. Antigen unknown. It was with unique molecular identifiers that the TCRbeta library was prepared. TCRdb independently ran MiXCR on the PCR reads; one entry per CDR3 protein. The sample includes hundreds of thousands of distinct CDR3 sequences, approximately 24% of them seen just once. The sample belongs to a study of T-cell reconstitution after alpha-beta-depleted transplantation in children. Study-level findings and limits: By one year post-transplant, T-cell counts and diversity largely arose from T cells that were newly produced. Several patients had high TCRbeta diversity at day 60; it came from surviving recipient T cells and thymic progenitors. Approximately two months post-transplant, alpha-beta T cells reportedly originated from several hundred expanded graft clones.

The source is a female patient under 10 years old who had a stem cell transplant for congenital amegakaryocytic thrombocytopenia, so the T cells may come from the graft donor. The specimen comprised PBMCs, mostly from graft donor cells, sampled 360 days after TCRalphabeta/CD19-depleted stem cell transplant.

The CDR3 region has the DNA TGTGCCAGCAGTAGCACCTGGAGCACTGAAGCTTTCTTT. Translating it yields CASSSTWSTEAFF. The chain employs TRBV6-5 and TRBJ1-1; D not certain. The CDR3 runs to 13 residues. Germline lookup yields CDR1 MNHEY and CDR2 SVGAGI. Trimming removed 5 bases from V and 4 bases from J, with 11 bases in between.